This T cell receptor beta chain was captured in a study of cytomegalovirus exposure and HLA in healthy donors. General study results and limits: CMV antigen specificity of a few CMV-associated chains was confirmed in vitro. Later findings reportedly placed an Asian-associated ancestry cluster below the approximately 670-donor mean for N-insertions.

V dropped 0 bases and J dropped 4 bases, with 7 bases sitting between them. Germline CDR1 is SGHDT and CDR2 is YYEEEE. This CDR3 has 14 amino acids. The PCR contained 60 Vbeta and 13 Jbeta primers. This table comes from immunoSEQ multiplex PCR, and its TCRdb copy is limited to in-frame clones, with some not included. There are under 200,000 clones in the sample; around 74% occur only once, and about 1.4% lies in the top ten. Details on this clone: The target antigen is unknown.

The sequenced material came from PBMCs. The clonotype was recovered from a woman aged 25 to 39 in good health and CMV-seronegative. The V call is TRBV5-6, the J call TRBJ1-4, with a tentative D call TRBD1 (5 bases). CDR3 nucleotide sequence: TGTGCCAGCAGCTTGGTGGGGCGTAATGAAAAACTGTTTTTT. This gives the protein CASSLVGRNEKLFF.